Listed here are 21 T cell receptor beta chains from one sample, sequenced in a study of T cell repertoires in cytomegalovirus infection. TCRdb redid the calling of the reads with MiXCR, one entry per CDR3 protein. The sample has some 800,000 distinct CDR3 sequences, 32% seen once. Their target antigens are unknown. Here the sequenced sample was cultured CD8+ T cells from PBMCs, taken from culture after CMV antigen stimulation. These receptors were collected from a human donor in good health (CMV status not recorded). Some clones in this sample may be carry-over from other donors' samples.

This sequence joins TRBV2 and TRBJ2-7; D uncertain. Looked up from germline, CDR1 is SNHLY and CDR2 is FYNNEI. This CDR3 comprises 13 residues. V lost 3 bases, J lost 2 bases, and 8 bases lay in between. The CDR3 DNA reads TGTGCCAGCAGTGACCACGGAACCTACGAGCAGTACTTC. Translating it yields CASSDHGTYEQYF. The full variable domain, in which reference TRBV2 and TRBJ2-7 provide the parts outside the CDR3, is EPEVTQTPSHQVTQMGQEVILRCVPISNHLYFYWYRQILGQKVEFLVSFYNNEISEKSEIFDDQFSVERPDGSNFTLKIRSTKLEDSAMYFCASSDHGTYEQYFGPGTRLTVT.

This sequence joins TRBV6-8 and TRBJ2-6; D call uncertain. Germline values: CDR1 MNHGY, CDR2 SAAAGT. Trimming took off 4 bases at V and 0 bases at J, with 13 bases between the two ends. The CDR3 length is 17 residues. For the CDR3, the DNA is TGTGCCAGCAGTTTAACAGTTTCGAGCTCTGGGGCCAACGTCCTGACTTTC. Translated: CASSLTVSSSGANVLTF.

This clonotype has a handful of counts. The V and J genes are TRBV28 and TRBJ1-1; TRBD1 aligns across 7 bases. V was pared by 11 bases and J by 6 bases, with 18 bases of the junction left unmatched. CDR1 is MDHEN, CDR2 SYDVKM, per germline. The CDR3 has 15 residues. The CDR3 DNA sequence: TGTGCCGGACACCGACAGGGCGGTGTTTACGCTGAAGCTTTCTTT. Translated, it gives CAGHRQGGVYAEAFF.

V gene TRBV25-1 combines with J gene TRBJ2-7, with D possibly TRBD2 on 6 matching bases. Looked up from germline, CDR1 is MGHDK and CDR2 is SYGVNS. V was clipped by 1 base and J by 5 bases, with 12 bases between them. The CDR3 runs to 14 residues. The CDR3 DNA follows: TGTGCCAGCAGTGAATGGGACTGCTTCCACGAGCAGTACGTC. It translates to CASSEWDCFHEQYV.

The rearrangement links TRBV19 to TRBJ2-7, with D tentatively TRBD1 or TRBD2 (5 bases each). V shed 8 bases and J shed 5 bases, with 22 bases lying between them. Germline V gene lookup returns CDR1 LNHDA and CDR2 SQIVND (reference sequence). The CDR3 is made up of 15 amino acids. The CDR3 protein is CASEGNPRGANEQYF. The CDR3 bases are TGTGCCAGTGAGGGGAACCCACGGGGAGCCAACGAGCAGTACTTC.

The chain couples TRBV7-6 to TRBJ2-1, with 11 positions matching TRBD2. The germline gives CDR1 SGHVS, CDR2 FNYEAQ. The CDR3 is 16 residues long. V shed 0 bases, J shed 5 bases, and the junction held 3 bases outside the gene matches. CDR3 residues: CASSLASGGADNEQFF. In DNA form, the CDR3 reads TGTGCCAGCAGCTTAGCTAGCGGGGGGGCCGACAATGAGCAGTTCTTC.

The sample holds many counts of this clonotype. The chain recombines TRBV6-1 with TRBJ2-3, with 8 positions matching TRBD1. Trimming took 2 bases from V and 1 from J; bases not matched to a gene: 11. Germline V gene sequence: CDR1 MNHNS, CDR2 SASEGT. The CDR3 length is 18 residues. DNA for the CDR3: TGTGCCAGCAGTGAATCCCGACAGGGGTATTTAGGCACAGATACGCAGTATTTT. It specifies CASSESRQGYLGTDTQYF.

This clonotype was recorded many times. The gene calls are TRBV11-2 and TRBJ1-1; D is uncertain. The V gene lost 5 bases and the J gene lost 2 bases, with 9 bases spanning the gap. The germline V gene encodes CDR1 SGHAT and CDR2 FQNNGV. The CDR3 consists of 13 residues. CDR3 sequence (DNA): TGTGCCAGCAGCCTGCAACGAAACACTGAAGCTTTCTTT. It codes for CASSLQRNTEAFF. Full variable domain (remainder filled in from reference TRBV11-2 and TRBJ1-1): EAGVAQSPRYKIIEKRQSVAFWCNPISGHATLYWYQQILGQGPKLLIQFQNNGVVDDSQLPKDRFSAERLKGVDSTLKIQPAKLEDSAVYLCASSLQRNTEAFFGQGTRLTVV.

The genes are TRBV19 and TRBJ1-1; D possibly corresponds to TRBD1 (6 bases). Germline assignment: CDR1 LNHDA and CDR2 SQIVND (reference sequence). V lost 5 bases and J 4 bases, leaving 14 bases between the germline ends. This CDR3 comprises 14 residues. The CDR3 DNA follows: TGTGCCAGTAGTGCTCACGGGGGGCTCACTGAAGCTTTCTTT. Translation gives CASSAHGGLTEAFF. Full variable domain (rest looked up from reference TRBV19 and TRBJ1-1): DGGITQSPKYLFRKEGQNVTLSCEQNLNHDAMYWYRQDPGQGLRLIYYSQIVNDFQKGDIAEGYSVSREKKESFPLTVTSAQKNPTAFYLCASSAHGGLTEAFFGQGTRLTVV.

The rearrangement joins TRBV27 to TRBJ2-4; D call uncertain. The CDR3 runs to 14 residues. The germline V gene encodes CDR1 MNHEY and CDR2 SMNVEV (reference sequence). The germline V and J ends were trimmed by 5 bases and 8 bases, with 16 bases remaining between them. This CDR3 reads CASSTNSFQDIQYF. The CDR3 DNA reads TGTGCCAGCAGTACGAACTCCTTCCAGGACATTCAGTACTTC.

V gene TRBV4-1 combines with J gene TRBJ2-3, with D tentatively TRBD2 (5 bases). Between the trimmed V and J ends, which lost 2 bases and 2 bases, there was a span of 8 bases. The V gene's germline CDR1 is MGHRA and CDR2 YSYEKL. The length of the CDR3 is 14 residues. CDR3 bases: TGCGCCAGCAGCCAACTAGCTCCCACAGATACGCAGTATTTT. It encodes CASSQLAPTDTQYF.

A few counts support this clonotype. The chain employs TRBV5-5 and TRBJ2-1; 9 bases agree with TRBD2. The CDR3 is made up of 17 amino acids. Germline CDR1 reads SGHKS; CDR2 reads YYEKEE (reference sequence). V was clipped by 0 bases and J by 1 base; unmatched bases: 5. In DNA, the CDR3 is TGTGCCAGCAGCTTGGAACTAGCGGGCCATTCCTACAATGAGCAGTTCTTC. This codes for CASSLELAGHSYNEQFF. Full variable domain (remainder filled in from reference TRBV5-5 and TRBJ2-1): DAGVTQSPTHLIKTRGQQVTLRCSPISGHKSVSWYQQVLGQGPQFIFQYYEKEERGRGNFPDRFSARQFPNYSSELNVNALLLGDSALYLCASSLELAGHSYNEQFFGPGTRLTVL.

The V call is TRBV28, the J call TRBJ2-3; 15 bases align to TRBD2. The junction had 18 bases not matched to a gene; V was cut back by 3 bases and J by 2 bases. Germline CDR1 and CDR2: MDHEN and SYDVKM. The CDR3 has 22 residues. CDR3 in amino acids: CASSFLMGLAGGQRKHTDTQYF. The DNA of the CDR3 is TGTGCCAGCAGTTTCCTTATGGGACTAGCGGGGGGACAGCGAAAACACACAGATACGCAGTATTTT.

The rearrangement uses TRBV28 and TRBJ1-1, with a weak D call TRBD1 (6 bases). CDR1 is MDHEN and CDR2 is SYDVKM in the germline V gene. The V gene lost 2 bases and the J gene lost 6 bases, with 13 bases spanning the gap. CDR3 size: 14 residues. In nucleotides, the CDR3 is TGTGCCAGCAGTTTAGCGTCGGGGGCCCCTGAAGCTTTCTTT. It codes for CASSLASGAPEAFF.

V and J are TRBV4-1 and TRBJ2-2; D is unresolved. The germline CDR1 and CDR2 sequences are MGHRA and YSYEKL. The CDR3 has 14 amino acids. V was shortened by 0 bases and J by 6 bases, with 8 bases between the two germline ends. The CDR3 DNA sequence: TGCGCCAGCAGCCAAGAGGGCGGTCCCGGGGAGCTGTTTTTT. Amino acid sequence: CASSQEGGPGELFF.

This clonotype was observed many times. The rearrangement links TRBV12-3 or TRBV12-4 to TRBJ1-5; 7 bases align to TRBD1. The trim removed 7 bases at V and 0 bases at J, leaving 15 bases unmatched. This CDR3 comprises 18 residues. The CDR3 nucleotides read TGTGCCAGCACCTTTGGGCTAGCCGGGACAGATAGCAATCAGCCCCAGCATTTT. Translated: CASTFGLAGTDSNQPQHF.

This clonotype was counted only a few times. The rearrangement uses TRBV29-1 and TRBJ2-3; D gene ambiguous. Germline-derived CDR1 and CDR2 are SQVTM and ANQGSEA. The V end was cut by 0 bases, the J end by 4 bases, with 11 bases between. This CDR3 contains 14 residues. For the CDR3, the DNA is TGCAGCGTTGAAGAACGTGTCCCCGCAGATACGCAGTATTTT. This gives the protein CSVEERVPADTQYF.

This chain links TRBV19 with TRBJ2-7; 8 bases align to TRBD1. The CDR3 sequence is 16 residues long. Losses at the gene ends were 2 bases for V and 4 bases for J; bases not matched to a gene: 10. CDR1 is LNHDA, CDR2 SQIVND, per germline (reference sequence). CDR3 nucleotides: TGTGCCAGTAGTATACCCCGGCAGACAGGGGTATACGAGCAGTACTTC. Translation: CASSIPRQTGVYEQYF.

This chain links TRBV7-9 with TRBJ2-7; 7 bases fit TRBD1. The germline V gene has CDR1 SEHNR and CDR2 FQNEAQ (reference sequence). Trimming took 5 bases from V and 12 from J; bases not matched to a gene: 7. The CDR3 spans 11 residues. The CDR3 region has the DNA TGTGCCAGCAGCACCGGGACAGAAATGTACGTC. Translation: CASSTGTEMYV.

The chain has TRBV6-5 and TRBJ2-5, with D uncertain. CDR1 is MNHEY, CDR2 SVGAGI, per germline. V was cut by 0 bases and J by 2 bases, with 10 bases left in between. The CDR3 runs 15 residues. CDR3 amino acids: CASSYSRLVQETQYF. The CDR3 bases are TGTGCCAGCAGTTACTCGCGGCTGGTACAAGAGACCCAGTACTTC.

The chain recombines TRBV29-1 with TRBJ1-2; 7 nucleotides agree with TRBD1. The CDR3 spans 13 residues. Germline CDR1 and CDR2: SQVTM and ANQGSEA. Trimming took 4 bases from V and 4 from J; bases not matched to a gene: 6. The CDR3 bases are TGCAGCGTTGTTCAGGGGGGGCTCTATGGCTACACCTTC. Its translation: CSVVQGGLYGYTF.